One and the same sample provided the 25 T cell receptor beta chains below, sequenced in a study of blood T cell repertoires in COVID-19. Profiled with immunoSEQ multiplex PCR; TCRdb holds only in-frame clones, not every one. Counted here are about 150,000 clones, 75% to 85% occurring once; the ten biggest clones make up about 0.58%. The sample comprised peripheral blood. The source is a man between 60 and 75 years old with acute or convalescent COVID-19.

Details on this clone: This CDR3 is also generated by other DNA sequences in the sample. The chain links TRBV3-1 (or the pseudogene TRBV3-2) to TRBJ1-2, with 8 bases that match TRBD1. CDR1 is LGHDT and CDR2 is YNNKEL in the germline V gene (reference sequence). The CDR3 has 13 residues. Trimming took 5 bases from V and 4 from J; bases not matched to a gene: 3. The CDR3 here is CASSTGGPYGYTF. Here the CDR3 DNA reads TGTGCCAGCAGCACAGGGGGTCCCTATGGCTACACCTTC.

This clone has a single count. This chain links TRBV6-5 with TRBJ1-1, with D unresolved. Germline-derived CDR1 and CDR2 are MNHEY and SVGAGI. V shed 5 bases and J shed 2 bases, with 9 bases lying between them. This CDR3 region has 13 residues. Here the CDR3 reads CASSQQLNTEAFF. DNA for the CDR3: TGTGCCAGCAGTCAACAGTTAAACACTGAAGCTTTCTTT.

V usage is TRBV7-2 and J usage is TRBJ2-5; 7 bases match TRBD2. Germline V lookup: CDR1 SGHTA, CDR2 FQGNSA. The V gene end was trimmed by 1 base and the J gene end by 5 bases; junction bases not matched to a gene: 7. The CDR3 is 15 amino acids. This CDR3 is CASSLGFLGGETQYF. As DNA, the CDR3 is TGTGCCAGCAGCTTAGGGTTCCTGGGAGGGGAGACCCAGTACTTC.

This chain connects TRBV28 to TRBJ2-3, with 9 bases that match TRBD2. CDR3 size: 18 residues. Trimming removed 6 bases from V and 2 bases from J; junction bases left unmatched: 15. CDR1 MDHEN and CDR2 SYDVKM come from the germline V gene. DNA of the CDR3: TGTGCCAGCAGCCTACCGATGTTGGCGGGAGGGCACACAGATACGCAGTATTTT. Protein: CASSLPMLAGGHTDTQYF.

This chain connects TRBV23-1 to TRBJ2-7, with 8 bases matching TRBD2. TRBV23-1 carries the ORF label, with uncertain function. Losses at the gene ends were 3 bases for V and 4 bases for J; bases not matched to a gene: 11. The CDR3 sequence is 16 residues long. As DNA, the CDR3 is TGCGCCAGCAGTCACCAACGACTACGGGGGGGATACGAGCAGTACTTC. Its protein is CASSHQRLRGGYEQYF.

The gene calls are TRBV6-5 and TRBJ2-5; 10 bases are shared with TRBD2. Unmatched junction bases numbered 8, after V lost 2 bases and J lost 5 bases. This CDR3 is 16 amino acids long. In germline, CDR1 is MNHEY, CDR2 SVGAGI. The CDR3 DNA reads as TGTGCCAGCAGTTACAGCCTAGCGGGGGCGGAGGAGACCCAGTACTTC. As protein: CASSYSLAGAEETQYF.

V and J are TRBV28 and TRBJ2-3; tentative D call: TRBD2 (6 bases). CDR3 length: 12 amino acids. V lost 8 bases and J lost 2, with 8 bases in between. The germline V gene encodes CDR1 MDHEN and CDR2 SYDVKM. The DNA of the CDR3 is TGTGCCAGCGCGGGGACCACAGATACGCAGTATTTT. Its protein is CASAGTTDTQYF.

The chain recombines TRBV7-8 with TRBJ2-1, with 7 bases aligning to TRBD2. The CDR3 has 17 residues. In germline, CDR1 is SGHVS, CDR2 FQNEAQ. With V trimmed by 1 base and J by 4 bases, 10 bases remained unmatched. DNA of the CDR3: TGTGCCAGCAGCTTAGTTTCCTCGGGGGGTGGTTACAATGAGCAGTTCTTC. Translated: CASSLVSSGGGYNEQFF.

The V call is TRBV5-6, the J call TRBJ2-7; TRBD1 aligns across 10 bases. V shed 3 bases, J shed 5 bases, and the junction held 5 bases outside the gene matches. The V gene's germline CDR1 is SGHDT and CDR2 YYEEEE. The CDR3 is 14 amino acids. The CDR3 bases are TGTGCCAGCAGCTACCGGGACAGGGGCCACGAGCAGTACTTC. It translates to CASSYRDRGHEQYF.

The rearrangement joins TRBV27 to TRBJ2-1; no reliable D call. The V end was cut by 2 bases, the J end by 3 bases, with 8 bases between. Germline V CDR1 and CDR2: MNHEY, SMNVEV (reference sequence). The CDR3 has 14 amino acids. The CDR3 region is CASSLATYYNEQFF. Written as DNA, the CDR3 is TGTGCCAGCAGTTTAGCTACGTACTACAATGAGCAGTTCTTC.

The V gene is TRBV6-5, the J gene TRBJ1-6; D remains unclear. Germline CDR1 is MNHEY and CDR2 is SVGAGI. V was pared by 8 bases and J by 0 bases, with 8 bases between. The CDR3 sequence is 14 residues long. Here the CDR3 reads CASSTGSYNSPLHF. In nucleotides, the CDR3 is TGTGCCAGCTCGACGGGCTCCTATAATTCACCCCTCCACTTT.

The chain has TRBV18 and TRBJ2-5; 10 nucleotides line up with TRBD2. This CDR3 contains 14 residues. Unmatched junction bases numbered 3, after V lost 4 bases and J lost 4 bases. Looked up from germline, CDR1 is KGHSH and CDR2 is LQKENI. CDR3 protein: CASSRRTSGETQYF. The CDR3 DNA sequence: TGTGCCAGCTCACGACGGACTAGCGGAGAGACCCAGTACTTC.

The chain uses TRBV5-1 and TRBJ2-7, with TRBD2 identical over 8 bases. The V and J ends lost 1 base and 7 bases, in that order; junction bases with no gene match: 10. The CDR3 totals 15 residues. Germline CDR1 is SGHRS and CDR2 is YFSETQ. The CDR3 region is CASSLSSGVLGEQYF. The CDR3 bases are TGCGCCAGCAGCTTGAGTAGCGGGGTCTTAGGGGAGCAGTACTTC. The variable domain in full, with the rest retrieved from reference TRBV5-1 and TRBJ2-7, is KAGVTQTPRYLIKTRGQQVTLSCSPISGHRSVSWYQQTPGQGLQFLFEYFSETQRNKGNFPGRFSGRQFSNSRSEMNVSTLELGDSALYLCASSLSSGVLGEQYFGPGTRLTVT.

Here the CDR3 DNA reads TGCGCCAGCAGCTTGGGACAGAAAGGAAACACCATATATTTT. It is translated as CASSLGQKGNTIYF. The chain has TRBV5-1 and TRBJ1-3; D is possibly TRBD1 (5 bases). CDR1 and CDR2 from the germline V gene are SGHRS and YFSETQ. Trimming took 0 bases from V and 4 from J, leaving 8 bases between them. The CDR3 contains 14 residues.

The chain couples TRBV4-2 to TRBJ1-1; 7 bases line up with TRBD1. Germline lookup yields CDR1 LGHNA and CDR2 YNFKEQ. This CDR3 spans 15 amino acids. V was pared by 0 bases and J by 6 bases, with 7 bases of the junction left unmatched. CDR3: CASSQDGQGGAEAFF. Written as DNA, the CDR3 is TGTGCCAGCAGCCAAGATGGGCAGGGGGGCGCTGAAGCTTTCTTT.

The DNA for the CDR3 is TGTGCCAGCAGTCTTCCCCTCCAGGGTCTCTCCTACGAGCAGTACTTC. This translates into CASSLPLQGLSYEQYF. The V gene is TRBV28, the J gene TRBJ2-7; D might be TRBD1 (5 bases). Trimming pared 5 bases from V and 0 bases from J, leaving 17 bases between. This CDR3 is built from 16 residues. The V gene's germline CDR1 is MDHEN and CDR2 SYDVKM.

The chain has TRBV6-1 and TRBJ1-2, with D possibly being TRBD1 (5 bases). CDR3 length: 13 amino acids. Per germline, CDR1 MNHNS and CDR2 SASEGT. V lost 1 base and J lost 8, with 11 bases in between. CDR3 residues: CASSEGTSRGYTF. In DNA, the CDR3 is TGTGCCAGCAGTGAAGGGACAAGTCGGGGCTACACCTTC.

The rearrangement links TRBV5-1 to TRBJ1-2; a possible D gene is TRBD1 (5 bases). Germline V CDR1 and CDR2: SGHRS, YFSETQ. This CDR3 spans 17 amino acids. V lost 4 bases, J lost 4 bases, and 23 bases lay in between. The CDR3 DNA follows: TGCGCCAGCAGCCGGAGGGCTGGCAGGGACCAACCCTATGGCTACACCTTC. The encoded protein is CASSRRAGRDQPYGYTF.

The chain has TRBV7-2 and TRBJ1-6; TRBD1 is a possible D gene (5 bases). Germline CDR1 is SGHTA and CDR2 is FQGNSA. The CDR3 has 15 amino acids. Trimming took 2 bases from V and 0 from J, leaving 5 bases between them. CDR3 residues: CASSLQGSYNSPLHF. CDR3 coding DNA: TGTGCCAGCAGCTTACAGGGCTCCTATAATTCACCCCTCCACTTT.

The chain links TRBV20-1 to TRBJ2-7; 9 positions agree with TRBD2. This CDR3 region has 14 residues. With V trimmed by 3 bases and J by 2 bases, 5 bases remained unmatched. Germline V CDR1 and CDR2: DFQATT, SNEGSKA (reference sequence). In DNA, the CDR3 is TGCAGTGCTAGTGTGGGACTAGCACCCTACGAGCAGTACTTC. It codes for CSASVGLAPYEQYF.

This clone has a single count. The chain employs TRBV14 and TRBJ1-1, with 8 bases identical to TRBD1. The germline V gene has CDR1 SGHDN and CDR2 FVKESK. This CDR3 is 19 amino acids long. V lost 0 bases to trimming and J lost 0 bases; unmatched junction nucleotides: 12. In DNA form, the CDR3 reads TGTGCCAGCAGCCAAGATGGAAACAGGGGGTGGTGGATGAACACTGAAGCTTTCTTT. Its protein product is CASSQDGNRGWWMNTEAFF.

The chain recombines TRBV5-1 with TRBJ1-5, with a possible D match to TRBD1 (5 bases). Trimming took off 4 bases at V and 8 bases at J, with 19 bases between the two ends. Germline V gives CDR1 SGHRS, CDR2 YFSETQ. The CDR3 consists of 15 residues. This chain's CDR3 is CASSPNGGGVEPQHF. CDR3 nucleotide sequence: TGCGCCAGCAGCCCAAATGGGGGGGGTGTTGAGCCCCAGCATTTT.

CDR3 protein: CASGRDSYEQYF. The CDR3 coding sequence is TGTGCTAGTGGGCGGGACAGCTACGAGCAGTACTTC. The rearrangement links TRBV12-5 to TRBJ2-7; possible D gene TRBD1, 7 bases. Trimming shortened V by 6 bases and J by 3 bases, and 9 bases separated the two germline ends. Germline CDR1 LGHNT, CDR2 FRNRAP. The CDR3 has 12 amino acids.

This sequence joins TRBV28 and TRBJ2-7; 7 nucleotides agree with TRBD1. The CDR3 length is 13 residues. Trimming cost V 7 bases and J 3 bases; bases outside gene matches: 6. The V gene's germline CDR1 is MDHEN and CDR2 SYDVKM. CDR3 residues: CASTRDSLYEQYF. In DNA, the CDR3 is TGTGCCAGCACCCGGGACAGTCTCTACGAGCAGTACTTC.

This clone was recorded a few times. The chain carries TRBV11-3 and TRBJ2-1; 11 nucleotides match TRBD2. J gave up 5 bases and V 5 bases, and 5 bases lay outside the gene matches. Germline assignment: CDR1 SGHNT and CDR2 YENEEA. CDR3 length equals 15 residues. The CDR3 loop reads CASSPRLAGNNEQFF. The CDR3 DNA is TGTGCCAGCAGCCCGCGACTAGCGGGAAACAATGAGCAGTTCTTC. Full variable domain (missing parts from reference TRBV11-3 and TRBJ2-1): EAGVVQSPRYKIIEKKQPVAFWCNPISGHNTLYWYLQNLGQGPELLIRYENEEAVDDSQLPKDRFSAERLKGVDSTLKIQPAELGDSAVYLCASSPRLAGNNEQFFGPGTRLTVL.